This T cell receptor (beta chain) appears in the sequencing data of a study of blood T cell repertoires in COVID-19. At the level of the study: Specimens from acute and convalescent COVID-19 originated in the United States, Italy and Spain. PBMCs, B-cell-depleted T cells, or T cells provided the cDNA or gDNA that made up the material.

Per germline, CDR1 SGHAT and CDR2 FQNNGV. This CDR3 has 16 residues. The junction had 7 bases not matched to a gene; V was cut back by 1 base and J by 2 bases. Authors' processing steps: Reference gene primer amplification yielded estimated nucleated cell counts. The table came from immunoSEQ multiplex PCR; TCRdb's copy has only in-frame clones and leaves some out. V, J and clone size derive from that table, while D and trimming were established from the DNA sequence. The data show under 70,000 clones, 80% to 90% seen once. This clonotype originated in a woman aged 55 to 70 with COVID-19, enrolled during active disease. The chain combines TRBV11-2 with TRBJ2-5; 7 bases are a match to TRBD1. The specimen sequenced was peripheral blood. The CDR3, as DNA: TGTGCCAGCAGCTTAGGAGGGGGCCCCAAACAAGAGACCCAGTACTTC. As protein: CASSLGGGPKQETQYF. Full variable domain (missing parts from reference TRBV11-2 and TRBJ2-5): EAGVAQSPRYKIIEKRQSVAFWCNPISGHATLYWYQQILGQGPKLLIQFQNNGVVDDSQLPKDRFSAERLKGVDSTLKIQPAKLEDSAVYLCASSLGGGPKQETQYFGPGTRLLVL.